The present entry profiles one TCR beta chain with its context. Antigen specificity is unknown. This entry comes from a study of molecular identifiers for immune sequencing clone quantification. Findings of the study overall: Clones above 20 RNA copies contained over 99% of effector molecules and under 1% of naive molecules. Spiked Jurkat TCR RNA from one cell was reportedly detectable among fewer than 1.3 million naive cells. Molecules of identical TCR sharing a barcode could underestimate highly expanded clone sizes.

TCRdb reprocessed the PCR reads via MiXCR and lists one record per CDR3 protein. The data hold around 8,000 distinct CDR3 sequences, with approximately 35% observed a single time. As CD8+CD4-CCR7+CD45RA+ cells, naive CD8 T cells were sorted. Germline loops: CDR1 SGHDT, CDR2 YYEEEE. Deletions cut 4 bases from V and 6 bases from J, with 14 bases between. CDR3 size: 13 residues. The source material was naive CD8+ T cells from blood, with Jurkat cell RNA spiked in. Subset defined: FACS-sorted CD8+CD4-CCR7+CD45RA+ naive T cells. The TCR was taken from a human donor in good health. Some libraries in this study had Jurkat cell RNA spiked in. The chain couples TRBV5-6 to TRBJ2-7, with D perhaps being TRBD1 or TRBD2 (5 bases each). CDR3 coding DNA: TGTGCCAGCAGCGGGGGACCGTCATTCGAGCAGTACTTC. As protein: CASSGGPSFEQYF.